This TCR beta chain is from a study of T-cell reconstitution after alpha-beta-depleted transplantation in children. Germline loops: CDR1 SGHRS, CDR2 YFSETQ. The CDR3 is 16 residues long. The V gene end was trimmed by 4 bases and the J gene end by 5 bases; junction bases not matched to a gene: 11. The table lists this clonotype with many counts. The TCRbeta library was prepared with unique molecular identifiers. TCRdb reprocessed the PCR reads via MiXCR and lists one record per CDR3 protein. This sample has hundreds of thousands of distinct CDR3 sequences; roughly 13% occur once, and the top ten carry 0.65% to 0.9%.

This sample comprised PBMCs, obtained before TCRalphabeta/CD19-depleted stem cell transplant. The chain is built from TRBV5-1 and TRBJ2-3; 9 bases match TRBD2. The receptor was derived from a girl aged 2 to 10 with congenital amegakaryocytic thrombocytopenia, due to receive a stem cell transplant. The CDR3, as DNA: TGCGCCAGCAGCCTCTTAGCGGGAGCGGAGTTAGATACGCAGTATTTT. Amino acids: CASSLLAGAELDTQYF.